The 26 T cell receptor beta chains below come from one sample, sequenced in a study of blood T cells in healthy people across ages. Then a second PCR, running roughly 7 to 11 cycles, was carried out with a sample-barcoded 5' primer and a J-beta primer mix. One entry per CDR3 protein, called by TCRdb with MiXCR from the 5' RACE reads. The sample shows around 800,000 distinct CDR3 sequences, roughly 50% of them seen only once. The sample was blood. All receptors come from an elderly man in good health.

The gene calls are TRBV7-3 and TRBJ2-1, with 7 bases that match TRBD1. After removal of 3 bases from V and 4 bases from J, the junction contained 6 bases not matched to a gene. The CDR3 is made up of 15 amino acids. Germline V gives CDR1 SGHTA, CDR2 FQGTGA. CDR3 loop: CASSLRQGEYNEQFF. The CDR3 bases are TGTGCCAGCAGCTTGAGACAGGGAGAGTACAATGAGCAGTTCTTC. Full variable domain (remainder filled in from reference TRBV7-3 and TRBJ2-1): GAGVSQTPSNKVTEKGKYVELRCDPISGHTALYWYRQSLGQGPEFLIYFQGTGAADDSGLPNDRFFAVRPEGSVSTLKIQRTERGDSAVYLCASSLRQGEYNEQFFGPGTRLTVL.

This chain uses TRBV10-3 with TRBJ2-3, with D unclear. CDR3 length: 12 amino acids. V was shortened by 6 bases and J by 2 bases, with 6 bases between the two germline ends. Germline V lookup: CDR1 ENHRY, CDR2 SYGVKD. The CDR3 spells CAIRVDTDTQYF. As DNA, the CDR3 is TGTGCCATCAGAGTCGACACAGATACGCAGTATTTT.

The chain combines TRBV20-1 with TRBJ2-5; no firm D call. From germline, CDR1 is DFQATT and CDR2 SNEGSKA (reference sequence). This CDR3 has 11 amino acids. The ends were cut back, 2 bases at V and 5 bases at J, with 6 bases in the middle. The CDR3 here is CSARYIETQYF. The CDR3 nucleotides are TGCAGTGCTAGATACATCGAGACCCAGTACTTC.

The CDR3 DNA reads as TGCAGTGCTAGAGGCCAGGGGGCGTCGGGCTACACCTTC. Protein product: CSARGQGASGYTF. The gene calls are TRBV20-1 and TRBJ1-2; 8 bases are shared with TRBD1. There are 13 residues in the CDR3. In germline, CDR1 is DFQATT, CDR2 SNEGSKA (reference sequence). With V trimmed by 1 base and J by 8 bases, 6 bases remained unmatched.

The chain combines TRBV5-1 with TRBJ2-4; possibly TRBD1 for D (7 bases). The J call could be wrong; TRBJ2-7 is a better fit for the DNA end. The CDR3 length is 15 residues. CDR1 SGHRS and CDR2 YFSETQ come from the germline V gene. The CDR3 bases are TGCGCCAGCAACCAAACCAGGGGGGACATCTACGAGCAGTACTTC. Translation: CASNQTRGDIYEQYF.

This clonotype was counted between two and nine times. The CDR3 DNA reads as TGTGCCAGCAGTCCCTATTGGGTTTACAATGAGCAGTTCTTC. Translated: CASSPYWVYNEQFF. The chain has TRBV27 and TRBJ2-1; D unclear. The CDR3 has 14 amino acids. Germline CDR1 reads MNHEY; CDR2 reads SMNVEV (reference sequence). V was clipped by 5 bases and J by 4 bases, with 12 bases between them.

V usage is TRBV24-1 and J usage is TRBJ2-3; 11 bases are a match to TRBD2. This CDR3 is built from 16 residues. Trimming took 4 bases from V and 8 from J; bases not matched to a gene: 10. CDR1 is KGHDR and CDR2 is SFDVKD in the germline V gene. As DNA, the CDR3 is TGTGCCACCAGTGACCGACTAGCGGGGACCCCGGGTACGCAGTATTTT. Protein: CATSDRLAGTPGTQYF.

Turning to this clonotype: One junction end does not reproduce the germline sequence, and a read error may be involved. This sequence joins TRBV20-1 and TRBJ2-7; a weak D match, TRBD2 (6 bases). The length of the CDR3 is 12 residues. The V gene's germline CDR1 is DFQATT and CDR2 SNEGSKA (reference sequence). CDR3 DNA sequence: TGCAGTGCTGGAGAGGAGGGCCGAGGGCAGTACTTC. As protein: CSAGEEGRGQYF.

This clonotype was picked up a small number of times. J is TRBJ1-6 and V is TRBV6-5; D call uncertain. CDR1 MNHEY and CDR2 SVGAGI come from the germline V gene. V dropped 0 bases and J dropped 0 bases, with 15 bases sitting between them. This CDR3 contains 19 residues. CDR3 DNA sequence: TGTGCCAGCAGTTACTCAACGCAGGCGCAGAGCTCCTATAATTCACCCCTCCACTTT. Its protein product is CASSYSTQAQSSYNSPLHF.

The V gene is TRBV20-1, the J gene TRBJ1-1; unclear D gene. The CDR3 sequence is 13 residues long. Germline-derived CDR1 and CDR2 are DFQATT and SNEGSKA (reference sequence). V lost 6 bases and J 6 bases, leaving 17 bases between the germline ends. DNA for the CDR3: TGCAGTGCCTTAGAGGGCGGTCTCCCTGAAGCTTTCTTT. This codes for CSALEGGLPEAFF.

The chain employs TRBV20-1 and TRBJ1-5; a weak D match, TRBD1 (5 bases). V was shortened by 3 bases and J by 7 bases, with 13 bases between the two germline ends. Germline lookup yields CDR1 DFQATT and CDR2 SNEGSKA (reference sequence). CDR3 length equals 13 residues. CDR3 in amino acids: CSASPTVGQPQHF. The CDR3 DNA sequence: TGCAGTGCTAGCCCGACAGTGGGGCAGCCCCAGCATTTT.

The CDR3 spells CASSRERVAGGKLFF. The CDR3 coding sequence is TGTGCCAGCAGCCGGGAGAGGGTGGCCGGTGGAAAACTGTTTTTT. V usage is TRBV3-1 and J usage is TRBJ1-4; D gene uncertain. V was shortened by 4 bases and J by 10 bases, with 19 bases between the two germline ends. The CDR3 is made up of 15 amino acids. Germline loops: CDR1 LGHDT, CDR2 YNNKEL (reference sequence).

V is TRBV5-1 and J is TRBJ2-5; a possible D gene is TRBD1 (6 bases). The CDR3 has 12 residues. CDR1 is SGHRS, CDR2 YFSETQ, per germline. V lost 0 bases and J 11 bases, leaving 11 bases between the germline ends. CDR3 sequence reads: CASSLGDNEQYF. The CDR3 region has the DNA TGCGCCAGCAGCTTGGGGGACAATGAGCAGTACTTC.

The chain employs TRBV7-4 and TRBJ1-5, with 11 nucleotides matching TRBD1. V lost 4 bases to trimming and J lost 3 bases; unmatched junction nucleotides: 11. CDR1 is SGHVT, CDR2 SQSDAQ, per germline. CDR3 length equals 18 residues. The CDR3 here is CASSSKDRGRRYNQPQHF. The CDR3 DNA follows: TGTGCCAGCAGCTCCAAGGACAGGGGGCGCAGGTACAATCAGCCCCAGCATTTT.

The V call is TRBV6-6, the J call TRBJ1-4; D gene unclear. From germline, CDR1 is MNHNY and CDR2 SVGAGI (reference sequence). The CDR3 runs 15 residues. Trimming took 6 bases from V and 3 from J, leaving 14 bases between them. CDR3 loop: CASSPPGVANEKLFF. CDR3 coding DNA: TGTGCCAGCAGCCCCCCCGGGGTGGCTAATGAAAAACTGTTTTTT.

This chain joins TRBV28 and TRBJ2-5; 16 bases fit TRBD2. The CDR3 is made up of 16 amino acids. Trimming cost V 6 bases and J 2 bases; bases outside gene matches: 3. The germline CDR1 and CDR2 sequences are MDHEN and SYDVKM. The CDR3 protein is CASRLGLAGGQETQYF. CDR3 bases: TGTGCCAGCAGACTGGGACTAGCGGGAGGGCAAGAGACCCAGTACTTC.

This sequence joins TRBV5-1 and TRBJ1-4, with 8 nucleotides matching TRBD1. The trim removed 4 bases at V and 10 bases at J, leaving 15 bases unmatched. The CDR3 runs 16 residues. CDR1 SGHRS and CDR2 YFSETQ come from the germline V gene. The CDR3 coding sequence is TGCGCCAGCAGCCACCCAGGACAGGGAGGGGTGGGAAAACTGTTTTTT. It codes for CASSHPGQGGVGKLFF.

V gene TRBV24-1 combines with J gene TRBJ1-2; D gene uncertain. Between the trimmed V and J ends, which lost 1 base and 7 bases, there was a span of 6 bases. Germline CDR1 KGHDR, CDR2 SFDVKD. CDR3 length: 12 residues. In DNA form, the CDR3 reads TGTGCCACCAGTGATTTTCCCGGTGGCTACACCTTC. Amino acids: CATSDFPGGYTF.

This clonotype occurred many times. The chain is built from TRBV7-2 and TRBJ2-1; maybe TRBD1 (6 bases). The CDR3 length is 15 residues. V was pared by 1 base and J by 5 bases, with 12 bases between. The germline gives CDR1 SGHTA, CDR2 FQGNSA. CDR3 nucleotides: TGTGCCAGCAGCTTAGTACAGGGTCCTAACAATGAGCAGTTCTTC. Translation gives CASSLVQGPNNEQFF.

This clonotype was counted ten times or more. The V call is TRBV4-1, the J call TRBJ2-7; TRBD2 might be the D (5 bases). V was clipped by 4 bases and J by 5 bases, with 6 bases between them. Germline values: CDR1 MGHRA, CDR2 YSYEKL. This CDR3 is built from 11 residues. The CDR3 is CASSRLNEQYF. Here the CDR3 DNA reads TGCGCCAGCAGCCGACTAAACGAGCAGTACTTC.

CDR3 sequence: CSAPLYEDTEAFF. The CDR3 DNA reads TGCAGTGCTCCGTTATACGAGGACACTGAAGCTTTCTTT. This rearrangement joins TRBV20-1 to TRBJ1-1; D not certain. This CDR3 is built from 13 residues. Germline V gives CDR1 DFQATT, CDR2 SNEGSKA (reference sequence). V lost 5 bases and J 3 bases, leaving 13 bases between the germline ends.

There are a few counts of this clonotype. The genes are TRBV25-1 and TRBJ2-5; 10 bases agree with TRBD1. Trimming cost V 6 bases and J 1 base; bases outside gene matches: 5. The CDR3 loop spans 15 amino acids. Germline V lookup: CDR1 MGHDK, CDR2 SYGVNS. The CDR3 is CASRRQGAIQETQYF. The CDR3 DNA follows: TGTGCCAGCAGAAGACAGGGGGCAATCCAAGAGACCCAGTACTTC.

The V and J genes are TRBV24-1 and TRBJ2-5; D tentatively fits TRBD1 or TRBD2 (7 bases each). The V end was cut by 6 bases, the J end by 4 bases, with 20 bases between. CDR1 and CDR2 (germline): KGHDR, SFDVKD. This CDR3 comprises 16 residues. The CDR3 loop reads CATSHTQGGLRETQYF. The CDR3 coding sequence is TGTGCCACCAGTCATACCCAGGGGGGGCTCCGAGAGACCCAGTACTTC.

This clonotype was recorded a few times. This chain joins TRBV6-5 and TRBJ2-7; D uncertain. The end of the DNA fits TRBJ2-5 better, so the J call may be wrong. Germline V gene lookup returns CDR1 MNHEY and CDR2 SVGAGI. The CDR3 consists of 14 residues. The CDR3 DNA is TGTGCCAGCAGTAAGGAGAACTACGGGGAGACCCAGTACTTC. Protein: CASSKENYGETQYF.

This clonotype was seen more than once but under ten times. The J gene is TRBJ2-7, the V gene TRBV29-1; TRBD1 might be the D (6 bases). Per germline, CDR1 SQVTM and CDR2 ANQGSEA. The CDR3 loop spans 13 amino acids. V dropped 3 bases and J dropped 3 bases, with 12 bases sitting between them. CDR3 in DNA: TGCAGCGTTGAGGCCAGGGGAGTCTACGAGCAGTACTTC. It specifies CSVEARGVYEQYF.

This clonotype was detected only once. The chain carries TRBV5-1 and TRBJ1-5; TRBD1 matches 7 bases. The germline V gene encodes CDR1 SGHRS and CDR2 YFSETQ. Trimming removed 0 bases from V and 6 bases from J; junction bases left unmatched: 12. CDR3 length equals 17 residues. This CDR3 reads CASSLDPAGGRSQPQHF. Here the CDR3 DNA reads TGCGCCAGCAGCTTGGATCCCGCAGGGGGTCGTAGTCAGCCCCAGCATTTT.